The 6 T cell receptor beta chains reported below all come from one sample, sequenced in a study of T cells expressing NK-cell markers. From the 5' RACE reads, TCRdb lists one entry per CDR3 protein and no DNA. The sample totals a few hundred thousand distinct CDR3 sequences. Specimen: blood T cells: a sorted CD56 or NKG2C T cell subset, CD4+ or CD8+ T cells, or bulk PBMC T cells (not recorded which). The receptors come from a man between 18 and 35 years old in good health.

The chain has TRBV12-3 or TRBV12-4 and TRBJ1-3. This CDR3 spans 16 amino acids. The CDR3 loop reads CASSLEDSLGGNTIYF.

The CDR3 loop is CASSPGIFTGLGSGNTIYF. This chain joins TRBV5-6 and TRBJ1-3; the TCRdb D gene call, TRBD1, has no DNA to confirm it. The CDR3 length is 19 residues. Per the germline V gene, CDR1 is SGHDT and CDR2 is YYEEEE.

This rearrangement joins TRBV5-5 to TRBJ1-6. The CDR3 covers 13 residues. The germline gives CDR1 SGHKS, CDR2 YYEKEE (reference sequence). CDR3 in amino acids: CASRGLGNSPLHF.

V gene TRBV19 combines with J gene TRBJ2-3; TCRdb names TRBD1, which stays unverified in the absence of DNA. This CDR3 spans 16 amino acids. Germline V gene lookup returns CDR1 LNHDA and CDR2 SQIVND (reference sequence). The CDR3 loop is CASSSRDTHITDTQYF.

V is TRBV7-9 and J is TRBJ2-3. The CDR3 spans 15 residues. Germline CDR1 SEHNR, CDR2 FQNEAQ (reference sequence). The CDR3 spells CASSLAGLGVDTQYF.

This chain links TRBV15 with TRBJ2-1; TCRdb's assignment of TRBD1 cannot be checked, as there is no DNA. CDR1 and CDR2 (germline): LNHNV, YYDKDF (reference sequence). The CDR3 has 12 amino acids. CDR3 in amino acids: CATSRAPYEQFF.